Below are 21 T cell receptor beta chains sequenced from a single sample in a study of blood T cell repertoires in COVID-19. Measured with immunoSEQ multiplex PCR; TCRdb has only the in-frame clones, and not every one. The sample carries some 320,000 clones, 89% recorded once. Material: peripheral blood. The receptor set was obtained from a woman younger than 45 with COVID-19, enrolled during active disease.

This rearrangement joins TRBV7-2 to TRBJ2-1; TRBD2 aligns across 11 bases. CDR3 size: 22 residues. With V trimmed by 0 bases and J by 4 bases, 20 bases remained unmatched. Per germline, CDR1 SGHTA and CDR2 FQGNSA. CDR3 in amino acids: CASSLASPGPSGGSEYYNEQFF. Here the CDR3 DNA reads TGTGCCAGCAGCTTAGCCTCCCCTGGACCTAGCGGGGGGTCTGAATATTACAATGAGCAGTTCTTC. The whole variable domain, filled in from reference TRBV7-2 and TRBJ2-1, reads GAGVSQSPSNKVTEKGKDVELRCDPISGHTALYWYRQSLGQGLEFLIYFQGNSAPDKSGLPSDRFSAERTGGSVSTLTIQRTQQEDSAVYLCASSLASPGPSGGSEYYNEQFFGPGTRLTVL.

The chain couples TRBV19 to TRBJ1-5; 9 bases are shared with TRBD1. Germline CDR1 is LNHDA and CDR2 is SQIVND (reference sequence). The CDR3 runs 15 residues. Trimming at V came to 6 bases and at J to 2 bases, leaving 5 bases not matched to a gene. CDR3 sequence reads: CASREQGAGNQPQHF. In nucleotides, the CDR3 is TGTGCCAGTAGGGAACAGGGGGCTGGCAATCAGCCCCAGCATTTT.

The chain recombines TRBV6-5 with TRBJ2-3, with D uncertain. The CDR3 covers 14 residues. Trimming removed 6 bases from V and 7 bases from J, with 17 bases in between. Germline lookup yields CDR1 MNHEY and CDR2 SVGAGI. The CDR3 loop is CASRVIATSNTQYF. The CDR3 DNA reads as TGTGCCAGCAGAGTTATAGCCACCTCGAATACGCAGTATTTT.

V and J are TRBV3-1 (or the pseudogene TRBV3-2) and TRBJ1-3; D unresolved. CDR3 length equals 14 residues. V was cut by 6 bases and J by 0 bases, with 9 bases left in between. Germline-derived CDR1 and CDR2 are LGHDT and YNNKEL (reference sequence). In nucleotides, the CDR3 is TGTGCCAGCAGTCCCGACAACTCTGGAAACACCATATATTTT. Translating gives CASSPDNSGNTIYF.

This chain connects TRBV28 to TRBJ1-1; a possible D gene is TRBD1 (5 bases). Germline-derived CDR1 and CDR2 are MDHEN and SYDVKM. The CDR3 contains 12 residues. V lost 6 bases and J lost 8, with 13 bases in between. The CDR3 is CASRSSGEEAFF. The CDR3, as DNA: TGTGCCAGCAGGTCCTCGGGGGAGGAAGCTTTCTTT. The full variable domain, in which reference TRBV28 and TRBJ1-1 provide the parts outside the CDR3, is DVKVTQSSRYLVKRTGEKVFLECVQDMDHENMFWYRQDPGLGLRLIYFSYDVKMKEKGDIPEGYSVSREKKERFSLILESASTNQTSMYLCASRSSGEEAFFGQGTRLTVV.

J is TRBJ2-5 and V is TRBV14, with 8 bases that match TRBD2. This CDR3 contains 15 residues. V lost 5 bases, J lost 4 bases, and 9 bases stayed unmatched. CDR1 SGHDN and CDR2 FVKESK come from the germline V gene. CDR3 protein: CASSWAGGIGETQYF. The CDR3 DNA reads as TGTGCCAGCAGCTGGGCGGGGGGAATCGGAGAGACCCAGTACTTC.

The rearrangement links TRBV18 to TRBJ1-5; 8 bases align to TRBD1. V lost 2 bases to trimming and J lost 7 bases; unmatched junction nucleotides: 4. In germline, CDR1 is KGHSH, CDR2 LQKENI. This CDR3 region has 14 residues. The CDR3 bases are TGTGCCAGCTCACCAAGCAGGGGGCAACAGCCCCAGCATTTT. This sequence encodes CASSPSRGQQPQHF.

V and J are TRBV3-1 (or the pseudogene TRBV3-2) and TRBJ1-5; no reliable D call. Germline V gene sequence: CDR1 LGHDT, CDR2 YNNKEL (reference sequence). This CDR3 is built from 14 residues. V gave up 4 bases and J gave up 4 bases, with 11 bases separating them. The CDR3 is CASSPTNRNQPQHF. The CDR3 DNA is TGTGCCAGCAGCCCAACCAACAGAAATCAGCCCCAGCATTTT.

This clone was picked up one time. The V gene is TRBV4-1, the J gene TRBJ1-1; the D gene is possibly TRBD1 (5 bases). V was pared by 4 bases and J by 0 bases, with 15 bases between. The CDR3 runs 16 residues. The germline CDR1 and CDR2 sequences are MGHRA and YSYEKL. CDR3 coding DNA: TGCGCCAGCAGCCCTCTCCAGGGAGGAATGAACACTGAAGCTTTCTTT. This gives the protein CASSPLQGGMNTEAFF.

The chain is built from TRBV27 and TRBJ1-2; maybe TRBD1 (5 bases). CDR3 length: 15 amino acids. Germline V gene sequence: CDR1 MNHEY, CDR2 SMNVEV (reference sequence). With 5 bases removed from V and 4 bases from J, the gap between germline ends came to 17 bases. CDR3 region: CASSPGGVPSYGYTF. In DNA, the CDR3 is TGTGCCAGCAGTCCCGGGGGGGTCCCGTCCTATGGCTACACCTTC.

The CDR3 DNA reads TGTGCCAGCAGCCCGGGCTACGAGCAGTACTTC. The encoded protein is CASSPGYEQYF. This chain links TRBV7-8 with TRBJ2-7; D remains unclear. Germline CDR1 is SGHVS and CDR2 is FQNEAQ. V lost 5 bases and J 3 bases, leaving 5 bases between the germline ends. The CDR3 length is 11 residues. Full variable domain (rest looked up from reference TRBV7-8 and TRBJ2-7): GAGVSQSPRYKVAKRGQDVALRCDPISGHVSLFWYQQALGQGPEFLTYFQNEAQLDKSGLPSDRFFAERPEGSVSTLKIQRTQQEDSAVYLCASSPGYEQYFGPGTRLTVT.

CDR3 protein: CASSYHEAWQPQHF. The DNA for the CDR3 is TGTGCCAGCAGTTACCATGAGGCGTGGCAGCCCCAGCATTTT. V and J are TRBV6-5 and TRBJ1-5; no clear D gene. The V gene lost 2 bases and the J gene lost 7 bases, with 12 bases spanning the gap. Germline CDR1 and CDR2: MNHEY and SVGAGI. The CDR3 is 14 amino acids.

The chain recombines TRBV5-1 with TRBJ1-1; TRBD1 is a possible D gene (5 bases). Per the germline V gene, CDR1 is SGHRS and CDR2 is YFSETQ. Deletions cut 3 bases from V and 1 base from J, with 10 bases between. There are 14 residues in the CDR3. DNA for the CDR3: TGCGCCAGCAGCTCCCAGGGTAGGAACACTGAAGCTTTCTTT. This encodes CASSSQGRNTEAFF.

This chain connects TRBV7-9 to TRBJ2-2; no firm D call. Trimming stripped 5 bases from V and 6 bases from J, with 10 bases between. The CDR3 loop spans 13 amino acids. Germline V gives CDR1 SEHNR, CDR2 FQNEAQ (reference sequence). CDR3 protein: CASSPTGAGELFF. The CDR3 DNA follows: TGTGCCAGCAGCCCTACTGGAGCCGGGGAGCTGTTTTTT.

V is TRBV10-1 and J is TRBJ2-1; 8 bases map to TRBD1. Germline V gives CDR1 WNHNN, CDR2 SYGVQD (reference sequence). The junction had 6 bases not matched to a gene; V was cut back by 8 bases and J by 6 bases. This CDR3 region has 13 residues. The CDR3 loop reads CASSGQVSNEQFF. The DNA for the CDR3 is TGCGCCAGCTCGGGACAGGTCTCCAATGAGCAGTTCTTC.

The J gene is TRBJ1-5, the V gene TRBV12-5; the D is unclear. The CDR3 totals 12 residues. Germline values: CDR1 LGHNT, CDR2 FRNRAP. The V end lost 6 bases, the J end lost 5 bases, and 8 bases lay between the germline ends. The CDR3: CASGGDDQPQHF. In DNA form, the CDR3 reads TGTGCTAGTGGGGGCGATGATCAGCCCCAGCATTTT.

The CDR3 DNA sequence: TGTGCTAGTGGGGACGGGGGGGCCGTGGAGCTGTTTTTT. This encodes CASGDGGAVELFF. The rearrangement uses TRBV12-5 and TRBJ2-2; 8 bases are a match to TRBD2. The CDR3 spans 13 residues. In germline, CDR1 is LGHNT, CDR2 FRNRAP. V was pared by 6 bases and J by 10 bases, with 7 bases of the junction left unmatched.

The rearrangement joins TRBV6-2 or TRBV6-3 to TRBJ2-5, with 10 nucleotides matching TRBD2. The CDR3 is made up of 16 amino acids. CDR1 MNHEY and CDR2 SVGEGT come from the germline V gene. With V trimmed by 2 bases and J by 5 bases, 8 bases remained unmatched. The CDR3 spells CASSYPRAGGLETQYF. In DNA form, the CDR3 reads TGTGCCAGCAGTTACCCGCGAGCGGGGGGGCTTGAGACCCAGTACTTC.

The V gene is TRBV28, the J gene TRBJ2-1; D perhaps matches TRBD2 (5 bases). The CDR3 length is 16 residues. From germline, CDR1 is MDHEN and CDR2 SYDVKM. V was clipped by 3 bases and J by 8 bases, with 20 bases between them. The CDR3 bases are TGTGCCAGCAGTTTGGGGATCCTAGCAGAAGGCCATGAGCAGTTCTTC. It specifies CASSLGILAEGHEQFF. The full variable domain, rest sourced from reference TRBV28 and TRBJ2-1, is DVKVTQSSRYLVKRTGEKVFLECVQDMDHENMFWYRQDPGLGLRLIYFSYDVKMKEKGDIPEGYSVSREKKERFSLILESASTNQTSMYLCASSLGILAEGHEQFFGPGTRLTVL.

This CDR3 is CASSQNPSGSYEQYF. CDR3 coding DNA: TGTGCCAGCAGCCAAAATCCTAGCGGGAGCTACGAGCAGTACTTC. This sequence joins TRBV4-2 and TRBJ2-7; 10 nucleotides agree with TRBD2. The CDR3 is 15 residues long. Germline V lookup: CDR1 LGHNA, CDR2 YNFKEQ. Trimming removed 2 bases from V and 3 bases from J; junction bases left unmatched: 4.

The rearrangement uses TRBV5-4 and TRBJ2-7; TRBD1 is a possible D gene (5 bases). CDR1 SGHNT and CDR2 YYREEE come from the germline V gene (reference sequence). The CDR3 contains 14 residues. Between the trimmed V and J ends, which lost 0 bases and 0 bases, there was a span of 7 bases. CDR3 in amino acids: CASSLDDSSYEQYF. The CDR3 nucleotides read TGTGCCAGCAGCTTGGACGACAGCTCCTACGAGCAGTACTTC.